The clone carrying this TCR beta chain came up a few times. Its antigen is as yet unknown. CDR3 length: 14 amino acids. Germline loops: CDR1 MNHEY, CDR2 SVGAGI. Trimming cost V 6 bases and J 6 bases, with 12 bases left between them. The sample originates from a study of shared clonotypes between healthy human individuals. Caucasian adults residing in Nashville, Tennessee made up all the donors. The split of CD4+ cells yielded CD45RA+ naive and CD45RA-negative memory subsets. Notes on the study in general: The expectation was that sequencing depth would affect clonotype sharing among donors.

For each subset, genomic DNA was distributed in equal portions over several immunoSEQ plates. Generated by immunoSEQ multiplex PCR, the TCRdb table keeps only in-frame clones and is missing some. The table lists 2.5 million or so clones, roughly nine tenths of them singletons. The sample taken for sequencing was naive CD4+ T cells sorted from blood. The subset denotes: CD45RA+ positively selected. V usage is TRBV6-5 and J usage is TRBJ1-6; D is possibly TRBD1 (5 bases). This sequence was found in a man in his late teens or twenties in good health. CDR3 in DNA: TGTGCCAGCAGCAAAGGACAAAGTAATTCACCCCTCCACTTT. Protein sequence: CASSKGQSNSPLHF.